Detailed here is one TCR beta chain. Its antigen is still unknown. The read stops 3 residues short of the end of the CDR3; the missing end is completed from the germline J gene. This sample was included in a study of T cells in women clearing cervical HPV infection. Study-level information: Case blood was drawn when the lesion was first found; control blood after infection became undetectable. General study findings and limits: Cases and controls were distinguished at AUC just under 0.85 by richness and V genes. Associations may precede or follow infection; HPV-specific or memory T cells were not isolated.

Assay used: immunoSEQ multiplex PCR; TCRdb lists only in-frame clones, some missing. Reported are about 39,000 clones; the ten largest clones contain around 4.5%. Deletions cut 6 bases from V and 9 bases from J, with 19 bases between. Germline V gives CDR1 SGHNT, CDR2 YYREEE (reference sequence). This CDR3 contains 15 residues. The TCR comes from a woman between 18 and 70 years old with a cervical HPV16 infection that either progressed to CIN3+ or cleared (not recorded which). Sequenced material: blood buffy coat. This sequence joins TRBV5-4 and TRBJ1-6; D possibly corresponds to TRBD1 (5 bases). The covered CDR3 bases are TGTGCCAGCACTTCCACGGGACTCGAGGGTTCACCC. Its protein product is CASTSTGLEGSP. The whole CDR3 region reads CASTSTGLEGSPLHF. The full variable domain, rest sourced from reference TRBV5-4 and TRBJ1-6, is ETGVTQSPTHLIKTRGQQVTLRCSSQSGHNTVSWYQQALGQGPQFIFQYYREEENGRGNFPPRFSGLQFPNYSSELNVNALELDDSALYLCASTSTGLEGSPLHFGNGTRLTVT.